This TCR beta chain was sequenced for a study of blood T cell repertoires in COVID-19 (dated by TCRdb to 2018 to 2021). Study-level background: Collaborator samples came from the United States, Italy and Spain and covered acute and convalescent phases of COVID-19. HLA class I and class II types, where available, came from metadata supplied by the sample provider rather than from assay-based typing. The repertoires were made available in a free public database intended to serve as a resource for research on the immune response to SARS-CoV-2. Nearly every sample came with metadata listing a de-identified subject ID, COVID-19 status, age in years and sex. Subjects who had been exposed to COVID-19, were actively infected with it, or had recovered from it provided the deeply sampled blood TCRbeta repertoires that made up the dataset. The material from the prospective study consisted of cDNA or gDNA derived from T cells, B-cell-depleted T cells, or PBMCs. The samples were drawn from the first 160 participants of the ongoing ImmuneRACE study and from 1,254 subjects provided by 6 global collaborators. Broader findings and caveats from the paper: The amount of clinical and demographic metadata varied by source and participant and was provided uncurated.

Worth noting for this clone: There is no known antigen for this receptor. It has no much larger one-base neighbor in the sample; base qualities were not kept.

Reading from cysteine to phenylalanine, the CDR3 counts 12 amino acids. Solely the CDR3 DNA is kept, with 36 bases framed from the first base. A distance of 7 bases separates the germline ends of V and J, which lose 3 bases and 4 bases respectively. The CDR1 and CDR2 encoded by the germline V gene (reference sequence) are GTSNPN and SVGIG. Participants in the prospective study were enrolled through a virtual design, were aged roughly 18 to 100 years, and lived in about 25 United States geographic areas. In the prospective study, participants were assigned to cohorts based on the clinical history participants reported in a screening survey and a study questionnaire. Each participant in the prospective study had whole blood, serum and a nasopharyngeal or oropharyngeal swab collected by mobile phlebotomists. Additional blood draws and questionnaires over an approximately two-month period could optionally be provided by prospective study participants. Before DNA extraction, prospective study blood samples were shipped either frozen or at room temperature.

The immunoSEQ Assay, a bias-controlled multiplex PCR, was used to amplify TCRbeta CDR3 regions from genomic DNA. The study's processing was this. Within the assay, amplification of reference gene primers was used to estimate how many nucleated cells each sample contained. To quantify the absolute abundance of each unique TCRbeta CDR3 rearrangement, sequence reads were collapsed and filtered. For each sample, productive Simpson clonality was calculated by taking the square root of Simpson's diversity index across productive rearrangements. Not all clones reach the TCRdb copy of this immuneACCESS table, which keeps in-frame sequences only. Checked studies attribute under half of the gap to unresolved V genes and leave the rest unexplained. V and J calls and clone size are as listed in that table; D and trimming were resolved from the DNA. For this sample the table gives 150,000 to 200,000 clones, of which roughly 87% were detected only once. Of the sample, around 1.2% falls within the top ten clones.

The sample consisted of PBMCs or T cells enriched from blood (not recorded which). The V gene is TRBV30 and the J gene is TRBJ2-1; no D segment can be confidently identified. This clonotype was sampled from a human donor with acute COVID-19. The donor label of this sample is uncertain. The CDR3 protein is CAWSLQYNEQFF. DNA sequence: TGTGCCTGGAGCCTACAGTACAATGAGCAGTTCTTC.